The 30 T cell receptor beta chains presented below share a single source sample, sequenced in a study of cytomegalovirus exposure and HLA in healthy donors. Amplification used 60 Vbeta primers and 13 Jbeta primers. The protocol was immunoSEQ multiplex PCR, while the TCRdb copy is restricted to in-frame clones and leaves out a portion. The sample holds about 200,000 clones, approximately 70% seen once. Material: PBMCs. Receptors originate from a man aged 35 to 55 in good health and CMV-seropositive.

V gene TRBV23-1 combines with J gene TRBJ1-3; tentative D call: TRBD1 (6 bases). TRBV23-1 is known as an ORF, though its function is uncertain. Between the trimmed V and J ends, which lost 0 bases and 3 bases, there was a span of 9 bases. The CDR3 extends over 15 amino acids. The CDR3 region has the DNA TGCGCCAGCAGTCAATCAGGACAGCGTGGAAACACCATATATTTT. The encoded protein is CASSQSGQRGNTIYF.

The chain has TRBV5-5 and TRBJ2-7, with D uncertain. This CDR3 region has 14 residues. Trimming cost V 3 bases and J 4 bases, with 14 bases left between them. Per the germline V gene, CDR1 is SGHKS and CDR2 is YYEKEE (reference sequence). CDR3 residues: CASSWRQSGYEQYF. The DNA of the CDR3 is TGTGCCAGCAGCTGGCGCCAATCAGGTTACGAGCAGTACTTC.

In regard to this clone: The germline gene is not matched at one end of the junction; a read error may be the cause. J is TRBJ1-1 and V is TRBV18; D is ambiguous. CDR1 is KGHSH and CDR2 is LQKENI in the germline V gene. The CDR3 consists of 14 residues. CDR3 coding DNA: TGTGCCAGCTCACCATCAGGAATGAACGCTGAAGCTTTCTTT. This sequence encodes CASSPSGMNAEAFF.

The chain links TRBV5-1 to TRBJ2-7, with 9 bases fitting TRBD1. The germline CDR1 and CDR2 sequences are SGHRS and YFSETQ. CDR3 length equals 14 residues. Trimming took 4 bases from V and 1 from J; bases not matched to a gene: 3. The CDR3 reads CASSDGTGSYEQYF. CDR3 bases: TGCGCCAGCAGCGACGGGACAGGGTCCTACGAGCAGTACTTC.

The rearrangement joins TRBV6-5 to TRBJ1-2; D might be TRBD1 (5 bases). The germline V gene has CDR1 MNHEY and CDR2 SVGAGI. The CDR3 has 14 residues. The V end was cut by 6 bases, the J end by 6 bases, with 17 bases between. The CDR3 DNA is TGTGCCAGCAGGGAGGGACCCCACGAGGATGGCTACACCTTC. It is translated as CASREGPHEDGYTF.

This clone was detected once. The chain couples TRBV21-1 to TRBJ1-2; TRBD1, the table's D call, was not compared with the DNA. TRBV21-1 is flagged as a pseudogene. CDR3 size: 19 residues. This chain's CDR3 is CASSNGDSETVGRCYGYTF. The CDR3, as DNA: TGTGCCAGCAGCAATGGGGACAGCGAAACGGTCGGACGATGCTATGGCTACACCTTC.

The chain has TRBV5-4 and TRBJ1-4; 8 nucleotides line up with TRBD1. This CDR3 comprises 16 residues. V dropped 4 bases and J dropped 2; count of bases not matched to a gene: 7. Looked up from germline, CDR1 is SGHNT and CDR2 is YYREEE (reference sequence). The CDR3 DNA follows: TGTGCCAGCAGCAGACAGGGGATTGCGACTAATGAAAAACTGTTTTTT. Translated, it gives CASSRQGIATNEKLFF.

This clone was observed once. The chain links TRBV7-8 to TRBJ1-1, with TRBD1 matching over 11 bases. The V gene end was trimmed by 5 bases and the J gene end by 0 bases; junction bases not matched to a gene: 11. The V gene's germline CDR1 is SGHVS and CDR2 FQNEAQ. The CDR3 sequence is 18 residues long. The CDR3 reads CASSIPYGTGGMNTEAFF. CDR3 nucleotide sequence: TGTGCCAGCAGCATCCCGTACGGGACAGGGGGAATGAACACTGAAGCTTTCTTT.

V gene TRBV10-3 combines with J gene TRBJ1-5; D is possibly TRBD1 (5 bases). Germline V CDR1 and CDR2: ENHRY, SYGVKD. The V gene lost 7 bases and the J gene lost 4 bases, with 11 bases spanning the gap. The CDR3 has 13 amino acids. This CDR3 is CAINNRGNQPQHF. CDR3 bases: TGTGCCATCAATAATAGGGGTAATCAGCCCCAGCATTTT.

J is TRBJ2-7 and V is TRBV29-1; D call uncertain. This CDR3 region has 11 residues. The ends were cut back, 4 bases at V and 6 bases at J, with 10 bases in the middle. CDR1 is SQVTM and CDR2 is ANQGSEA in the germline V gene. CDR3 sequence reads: CSVGATGEQYF. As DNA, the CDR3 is TGCAGCGTTGGCGCTACCGGCGAGCAGTACTTC.

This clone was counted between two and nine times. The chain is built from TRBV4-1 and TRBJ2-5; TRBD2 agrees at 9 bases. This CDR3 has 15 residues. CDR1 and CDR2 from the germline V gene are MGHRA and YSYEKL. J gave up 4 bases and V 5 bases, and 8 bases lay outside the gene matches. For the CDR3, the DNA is TGCGCCAGCAGCGACCAAGCGGGGGGCAGAGAGACCCAGTACTTC. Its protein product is CASSDQAGGRETQYF.

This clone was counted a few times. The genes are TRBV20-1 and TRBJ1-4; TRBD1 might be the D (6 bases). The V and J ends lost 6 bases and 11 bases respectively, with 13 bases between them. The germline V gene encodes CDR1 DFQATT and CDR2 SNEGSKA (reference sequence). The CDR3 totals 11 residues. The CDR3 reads CSAPRTDKLFF. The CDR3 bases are TGCAGTGCCCCAAGGACAGACAAACTGTTTTTT.

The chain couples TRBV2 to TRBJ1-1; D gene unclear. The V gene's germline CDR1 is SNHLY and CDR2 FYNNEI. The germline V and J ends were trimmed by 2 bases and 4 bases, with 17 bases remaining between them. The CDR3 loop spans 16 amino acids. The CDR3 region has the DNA TGTGCCAGCAGTGAAAGGATGGAGGGTCGGGGCACTGAAGCTTTCTTT. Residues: CASSERMEGRGTEAFF.

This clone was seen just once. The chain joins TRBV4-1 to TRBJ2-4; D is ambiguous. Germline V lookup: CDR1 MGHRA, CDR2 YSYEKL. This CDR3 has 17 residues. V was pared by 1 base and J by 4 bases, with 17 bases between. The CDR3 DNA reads TGCGCCAGCAGCCAAGCGATGACGGTGGGCTTTAAAAACATTCAGTACTTC. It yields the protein CASSQAMTVGFKNIQYF.

CDR3 amino acids: CASSLAGAVGTGELFF. The CDR3 DNA reads as TGCGCCAGCAGCTTGGCAGGGGCCGTCGGCACCGGGGAGCTGTTTTTT. V gene TRBV5-1 combines with J gene TRBJ2-2; D is perhaps TRBD1 (6 bases). Germline CDR1 SGHRS, CDR2 YFSETQ. The CDR3 sequence is 16 residues long. Trimming removed 0 bases from V and 4 bases from J, with 13 bases in between.

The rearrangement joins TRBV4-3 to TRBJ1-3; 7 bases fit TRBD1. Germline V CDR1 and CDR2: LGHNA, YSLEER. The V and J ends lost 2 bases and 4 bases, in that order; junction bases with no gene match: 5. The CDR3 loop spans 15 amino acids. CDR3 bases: TGCGCCAGCAGCCAAAATACAGGGGAGGGAAACACCATATATTTT. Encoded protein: CASSQNTGEGNTIYF.

CDR3 sequence (DNA): TGTGCTAGTGGTTTGACACGGGGAGGGGTCACTGAAGCTTTCTTT. This sequence encodes CASGLTRGGVTEAFF. The gene calls are TRBV12-5 and TRBJ1-1, with D perhaps matching TRBD1 (5 bases). The germline V gene has CDR1 LGHNT and CDR2 FRNRAP. The CDR3 consists of 15 residues. Deletions cut 2 bases from V and 4 bases from J, with 14 bases between.

CDR3 nucleotide sequence: TGTGCCAGCAGCGTGAGCCACACAGATACGCAGTATTTT. It yields the protein CASSVSHTDTQYF. The rearrangement uses TRBV9 and TRBJ2-3; D is ambiguous. The V end was cut by 2 bases, the J end by 2 bases, with 6 bases between. Germline loops: CDR1 SGDLS, CDR2 YYNGEE. The CDR3 runs 13 residues.

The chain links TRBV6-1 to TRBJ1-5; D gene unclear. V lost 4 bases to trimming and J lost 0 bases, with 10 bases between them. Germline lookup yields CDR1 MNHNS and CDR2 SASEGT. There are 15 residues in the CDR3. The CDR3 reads CASSANRYSNQPQHF. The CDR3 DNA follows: TGTGCCAGCAGTGCCAACCGGTATAGCAATCAGCCCCAGCATTTT.

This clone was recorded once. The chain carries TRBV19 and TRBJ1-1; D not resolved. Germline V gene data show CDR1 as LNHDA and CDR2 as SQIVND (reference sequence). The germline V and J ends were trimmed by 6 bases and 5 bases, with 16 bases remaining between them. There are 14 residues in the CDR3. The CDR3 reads CASSQARSSTEAFF. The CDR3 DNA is TGTGCCAGTAGCCAGGCCCGGTCGAGTACTGAAGCTTTCTTT.

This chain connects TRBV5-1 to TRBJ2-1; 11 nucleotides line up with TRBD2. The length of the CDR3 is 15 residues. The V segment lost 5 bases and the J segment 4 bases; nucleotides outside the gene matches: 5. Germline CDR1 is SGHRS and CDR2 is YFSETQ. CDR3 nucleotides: TGCGCCAGCAGTTCTAGCGGGGGGCTATACAATGAGCAGTTCTTC. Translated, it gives CASSSSGGLYNEQFF.

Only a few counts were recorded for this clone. The CDR3 sequence: CASSPGTGAYNEQFF. CDR3 in DNA: TGTGCCAGCAGCCCCGGGACAGGGGCCTACAATGAGCAGTTCTTC. The chain combines TRBV7-3 with TRBJ2-1, with 10 bases that match TRBD1. The CDR3 totals 15 residues. CDR1 is SGHTA and CDR2 is FQGTGA in the germline V gene. After removal of 5 bases from V and 2 bases from J, the junction contained 3 bases not matched to a gene.

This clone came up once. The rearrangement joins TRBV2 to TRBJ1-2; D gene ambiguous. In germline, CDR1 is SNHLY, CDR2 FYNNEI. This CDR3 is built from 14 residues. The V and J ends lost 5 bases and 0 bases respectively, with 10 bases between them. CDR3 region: CASSRHKANYGYTF. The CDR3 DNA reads TGTGCCAGCAGTCGTCACAAAGCTAACTATGGCTACACCTTC.

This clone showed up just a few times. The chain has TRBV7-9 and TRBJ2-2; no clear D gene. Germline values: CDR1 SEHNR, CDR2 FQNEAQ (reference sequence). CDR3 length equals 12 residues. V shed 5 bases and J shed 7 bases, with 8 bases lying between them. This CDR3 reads CASSHQFGELFF. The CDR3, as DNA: TGTGCCAGCAGCCACCAGTTCGGGGAGCTGTTTTTT.

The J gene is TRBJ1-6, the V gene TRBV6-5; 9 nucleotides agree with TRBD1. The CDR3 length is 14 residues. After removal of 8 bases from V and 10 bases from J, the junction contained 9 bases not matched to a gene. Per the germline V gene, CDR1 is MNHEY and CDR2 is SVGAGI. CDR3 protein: CASRQQGAGSPLHF. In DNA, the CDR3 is TGTGCCAGCCGTCAACAGGGGGCAGGATCACCCCTCCACTTT.

CDR3 amino acids: CASSSYGNTIYF. CDR3 nucleotides: TGTGCCAGCAGCTCCTACGGAAACACCATATATTTT. V and J are TRBV13 and TRBJ1-3; the D is unclear. Trimming cost V 4 bases and J 4 bases, with 5 bases left between them. Germline lookup yields CDR1 PRHDT and CDR2 FYEKMQ (reference sequence). The CDR3 has 12 amino acids.

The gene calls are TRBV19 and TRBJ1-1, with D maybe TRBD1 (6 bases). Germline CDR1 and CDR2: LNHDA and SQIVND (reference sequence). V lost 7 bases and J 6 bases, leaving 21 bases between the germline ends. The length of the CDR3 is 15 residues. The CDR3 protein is CASTPAPTGSAEAFF. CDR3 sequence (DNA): TGTGCCAGTACGCCCGCCCCTACAGGGAGCGCTGAAGCTTTCTTT.

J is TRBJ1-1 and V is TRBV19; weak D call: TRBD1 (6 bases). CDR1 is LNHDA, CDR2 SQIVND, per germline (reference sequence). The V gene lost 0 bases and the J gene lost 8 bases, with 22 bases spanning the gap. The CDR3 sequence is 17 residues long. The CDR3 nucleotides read TGTGCCAGTAGTATAGATAAGTGGGGGACAAGTTTCCAAGAAGCTTTCTTT. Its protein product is CASSIDKWGTSFQEAFF. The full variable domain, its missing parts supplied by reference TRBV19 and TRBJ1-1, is DGGITQSPKYLFRKEGQNVTLSCEQNLNHDAMYWYRQDPGQGLRLIYYSQIVNDFQKGDIAEGYSVSREKKESFPLTVTSAQKNPTAFYLCASSIDKWGTSFQEAFFGQGTRLTVV.

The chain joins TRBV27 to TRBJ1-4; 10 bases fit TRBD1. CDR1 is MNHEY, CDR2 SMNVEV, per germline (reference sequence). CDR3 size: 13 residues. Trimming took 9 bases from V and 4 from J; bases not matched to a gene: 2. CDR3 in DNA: TGTGCCAGGACAGGGGGCCGTAATGAAAAACTGTTTTTT. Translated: CARTGGRNEKLFF. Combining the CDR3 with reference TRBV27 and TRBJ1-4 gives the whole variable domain EAQVTQNPRYLITVTGKKLTVTCSQNMNHEYMSWYRQDPGLGLRQIYYSMNVEVTDKGDVPEGYKVSRKEKRNFPLILESPSPNQTSLYFCARTGGRNEKLFFGSGTQLSVL.

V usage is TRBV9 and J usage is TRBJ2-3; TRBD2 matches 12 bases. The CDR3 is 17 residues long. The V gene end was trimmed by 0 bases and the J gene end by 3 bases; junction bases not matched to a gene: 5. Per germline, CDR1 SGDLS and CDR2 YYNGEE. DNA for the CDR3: TGTGCCAGCAGCGTAGCTGGCACTAGCGGGGGGACAGATACGCAGTATTTT. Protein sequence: CASSVAGTSGGTDTQYF. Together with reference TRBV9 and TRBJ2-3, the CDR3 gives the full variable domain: DSGVTQTPKHLITATGQRVTLRCSPRSGDLSVYWYQQSLDQGLQFLIQYYNGEERAKGNILERFSAQQFPDLHSELNLSSLELGDSALYFCASSVAGTSGGTDTQYFGPGTRLTVL.